In this sample, the clone carrying this TCR beta chain turned up once. Other DNA variants within this sample encode the same CDR3. The sample is drawn from a study of shared clonotypes between healthy human individuals. The CDR3 has 11 residues. Germline V CDR1 and CDR2: MNHNS, SASEGT. Trimming pared 3 bases from V and 4 bases from J, leaving 4 bases between. The input for sorted-subset replicate PCRs was around 0.2 ug DNA, 25,000 to 35,000 T cell genomes. The assay was immunoSEQ multiplex PCR, and TCRdb's table has in-frame clones only and misses some. Here the sample spans about 2 million clones, roughly 94% being singletons.

This chain uses TRBV6-1 with TRBJ2-7; no firm D call. This sequence originates from a man younger than 30 in good health. Sequencing used naive CD4+ T cells sorted from blood. As to subset: CD45RA+ positively selected. CDR3: CASSDYYEQYF. CDR3 in DNA: TGTGCCAGCAGTGACTATTACGAGCAGTACTTC.